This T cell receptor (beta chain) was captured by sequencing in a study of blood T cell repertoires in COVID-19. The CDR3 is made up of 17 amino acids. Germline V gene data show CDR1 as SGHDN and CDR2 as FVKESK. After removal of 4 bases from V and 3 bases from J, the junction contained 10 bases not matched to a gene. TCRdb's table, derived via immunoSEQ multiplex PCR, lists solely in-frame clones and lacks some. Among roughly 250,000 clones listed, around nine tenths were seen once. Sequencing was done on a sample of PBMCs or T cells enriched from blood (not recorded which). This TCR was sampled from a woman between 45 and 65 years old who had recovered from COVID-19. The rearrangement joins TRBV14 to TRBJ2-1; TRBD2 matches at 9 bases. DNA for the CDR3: TGTGCCAGCAGCCGCCACCTTCTAGCGGGAATCTACAATGAGCAGTTCTTC. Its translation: CASSRHLLAGIYNEQFF.